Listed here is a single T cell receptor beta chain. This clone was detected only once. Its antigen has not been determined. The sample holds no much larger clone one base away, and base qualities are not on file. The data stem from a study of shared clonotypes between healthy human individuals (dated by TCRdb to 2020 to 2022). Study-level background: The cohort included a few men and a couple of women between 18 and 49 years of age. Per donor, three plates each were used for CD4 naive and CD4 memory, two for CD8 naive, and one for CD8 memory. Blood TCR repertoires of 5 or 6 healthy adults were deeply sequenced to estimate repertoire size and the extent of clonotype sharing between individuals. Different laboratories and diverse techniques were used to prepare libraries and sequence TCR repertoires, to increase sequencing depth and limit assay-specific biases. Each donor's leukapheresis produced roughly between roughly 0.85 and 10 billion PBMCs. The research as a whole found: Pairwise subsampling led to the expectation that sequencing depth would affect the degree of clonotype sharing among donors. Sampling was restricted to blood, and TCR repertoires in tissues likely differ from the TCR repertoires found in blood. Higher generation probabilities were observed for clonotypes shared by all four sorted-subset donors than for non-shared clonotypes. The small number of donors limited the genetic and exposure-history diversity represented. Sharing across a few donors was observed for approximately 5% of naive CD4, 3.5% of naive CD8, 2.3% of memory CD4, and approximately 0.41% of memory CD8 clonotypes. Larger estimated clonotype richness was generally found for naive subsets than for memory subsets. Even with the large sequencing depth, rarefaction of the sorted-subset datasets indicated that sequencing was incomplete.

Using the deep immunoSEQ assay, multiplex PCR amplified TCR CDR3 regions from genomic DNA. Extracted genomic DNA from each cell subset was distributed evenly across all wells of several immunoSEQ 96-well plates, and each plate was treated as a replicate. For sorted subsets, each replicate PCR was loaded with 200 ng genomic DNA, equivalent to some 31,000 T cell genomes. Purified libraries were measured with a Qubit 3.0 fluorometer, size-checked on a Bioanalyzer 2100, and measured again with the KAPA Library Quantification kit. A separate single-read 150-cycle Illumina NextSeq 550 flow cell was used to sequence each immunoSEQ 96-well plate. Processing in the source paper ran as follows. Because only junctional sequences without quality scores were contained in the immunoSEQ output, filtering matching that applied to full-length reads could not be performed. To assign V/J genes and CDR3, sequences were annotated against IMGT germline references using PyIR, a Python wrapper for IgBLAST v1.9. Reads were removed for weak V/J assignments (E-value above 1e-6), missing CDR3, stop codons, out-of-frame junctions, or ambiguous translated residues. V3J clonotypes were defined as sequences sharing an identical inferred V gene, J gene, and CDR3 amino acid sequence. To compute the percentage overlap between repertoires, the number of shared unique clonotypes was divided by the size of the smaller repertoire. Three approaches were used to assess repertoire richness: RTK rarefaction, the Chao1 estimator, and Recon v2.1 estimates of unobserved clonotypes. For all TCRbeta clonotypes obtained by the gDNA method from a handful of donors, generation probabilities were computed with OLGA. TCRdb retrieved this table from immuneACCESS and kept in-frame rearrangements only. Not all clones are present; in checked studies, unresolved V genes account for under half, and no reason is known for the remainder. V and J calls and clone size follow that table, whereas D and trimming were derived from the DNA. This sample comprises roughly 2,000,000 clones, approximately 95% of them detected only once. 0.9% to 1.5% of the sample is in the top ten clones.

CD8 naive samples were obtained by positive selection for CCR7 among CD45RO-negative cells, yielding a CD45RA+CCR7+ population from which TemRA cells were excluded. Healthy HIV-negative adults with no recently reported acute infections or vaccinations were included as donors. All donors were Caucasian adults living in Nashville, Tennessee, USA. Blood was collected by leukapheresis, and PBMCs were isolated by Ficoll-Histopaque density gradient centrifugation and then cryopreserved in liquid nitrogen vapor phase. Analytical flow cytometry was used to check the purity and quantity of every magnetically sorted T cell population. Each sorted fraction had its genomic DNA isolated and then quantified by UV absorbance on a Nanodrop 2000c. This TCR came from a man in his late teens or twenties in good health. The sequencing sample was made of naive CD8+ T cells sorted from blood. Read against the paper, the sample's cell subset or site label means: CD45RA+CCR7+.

CDR3 loop: CAWSWRSSTDTQYF. The DNA reads TGTGCCTGGAGTTGGCGGTCTAGCACAGATACGCAGTATTTT. The chain is made from TRBV30 and TRBJ2-3; the D gene cannot be named for sure. The germline V gene (reference sequence) gives CDR1 as GTSNPN and CDR2 as SVGIG. The V and J ends are trimmed by 2 bases and 0 bases, leaving 9 bases between them. CDR3 length: 14 amino acids, cysteine to phenylalanine. Only the CDR3 part of the read is kept: 42 bases, read in frame from the first base.